The rows below give T cell receptor beta chains drawn from one sample of a study of regulatory T cells in long-lasting Graves disease. TCRdb re-called the multiplex PCR reads through MiXCR, storing one row per CDR3 protein. The table includes under 250,000 distinct CDR3 sequences, around 20% detected once. The data also belong to a second study, concerning T cells in Graves' hyperthyroidism and ophthalmopathy.

The sample was peripheral blood mononuclear cells (PBMCs), taken at new diagnosis, from a patient treated with antithyroid drugs. Every receptor here comes from a woman aged 30 to 39 with Graves disease. Both conserved end residues are part of each CDR3.

>TRBJ2-5|TRBV7-6
CASSWTSGGAQETQYF
>TRBJ1-1|TRBV7-2
CASSLDPNSEAFF
>TRBJ2-3|TRBV30
CAGLQGVPTDTQYF
>TRBJ1-1|TRBV28
CASSFGHREVGDTEAFF
>TRBJ1-1|TRBV11-2
CASSFQSQGNTEAFF
>TRBJ2-2|TRBV5-5
CASSLSETVNTGELFF
>TRBJ2-1|TRBV2
CASSEVGITNEQFF
>TRBJ1-2|TRBV28
CASSSLRVGQQLYGYTF
>TRBJ2-3|TRBV28
CASRVGGPRVADTQYF
>TRBJ1-5|TRBV12-3/TRBV12-4
CASSFGRRKNQPQHF
>TRBJ1-1|TRBV28
CASSLISPVSAEAFF
>TRBJ1-5|TRBV10-2
CASSEGSPGQPQHF
>TRBJ1-3|TRBV12-3/TRBV12-4
CASSNKGFSSGNTIYF
>TRBJ1-1|TRBV2
CASSPRQGWTEAFF
>TRBJ1-5|TRBV20-1
CSAGGRDTMYQPQHF
>TRBJ2-1|TRBV7-8
CASSQQYNEQFF
>TRBJ2-1|TRBV12-3/TRBV12-4
CASRSGPWINEQFF
>TRBJ1-1|TRBV6-1
CASSVDRGEEAFF
>TRBJ2-1|TRBV24-1
CATSDSSGYEQFF
>TRBJ1-6|TRBV28
CASSLSSGNNSPLHF
>TRBJ1-2|TRBV18
CASSQPGQGGNYGYTF
>TRBJ1-4|TRBV5-1
CASTGTEPTNEKLFF
>TRBJ2-4|TRBV6-2/TRBV6-3
CASAGLAVTSAKNIQYF
>TRBJ2-5|TRBV7-9
CATSTRIQETQYF
>TRBJ2-2|TRBV2
CASSRDRSGELFF
>TRBJ1-5|TRBV28
CASARDRSQPQHF
>TRBJ2-3|TRBV19
CASSLSADRTDTQYF
>TRBJ2-3|TRBV6-1
CASSEWDRGQGDTQYF
>TRBJ2-1|TRBV19
CASSTRAGRNNEQFF